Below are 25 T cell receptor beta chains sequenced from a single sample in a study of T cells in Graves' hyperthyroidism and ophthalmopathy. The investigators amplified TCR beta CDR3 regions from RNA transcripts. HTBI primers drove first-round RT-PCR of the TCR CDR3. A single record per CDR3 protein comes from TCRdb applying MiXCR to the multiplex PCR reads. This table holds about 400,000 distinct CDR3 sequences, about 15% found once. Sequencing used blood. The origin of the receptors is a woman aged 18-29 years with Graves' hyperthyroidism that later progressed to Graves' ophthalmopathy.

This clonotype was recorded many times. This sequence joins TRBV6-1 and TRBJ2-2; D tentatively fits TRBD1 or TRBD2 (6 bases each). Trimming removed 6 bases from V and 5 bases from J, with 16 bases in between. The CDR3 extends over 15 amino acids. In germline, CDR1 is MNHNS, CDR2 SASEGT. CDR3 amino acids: CASRPRGRRTGELFF. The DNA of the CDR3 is TGTGCCAGCAGGCCCCGGGGGCGCAGGACCGGGGAGCTGTTTTTT.

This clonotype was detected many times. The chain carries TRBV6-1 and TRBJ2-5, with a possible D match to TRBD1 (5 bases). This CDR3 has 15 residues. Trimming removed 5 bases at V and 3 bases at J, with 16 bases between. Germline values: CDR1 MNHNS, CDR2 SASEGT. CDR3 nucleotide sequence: TGTGCCAGCAGTTGGGGCAGCCCGATTGAAGAGACCCAGTACTTC. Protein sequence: CASSWGSPIEETQYF.

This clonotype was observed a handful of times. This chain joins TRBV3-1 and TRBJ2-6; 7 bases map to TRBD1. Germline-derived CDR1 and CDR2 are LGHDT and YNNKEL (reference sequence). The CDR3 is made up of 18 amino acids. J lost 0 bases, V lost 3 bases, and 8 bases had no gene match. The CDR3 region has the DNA TGTGCCAGCAGCCAGGGACCGGGACAGACCTCTGGGGCCAACGTCCTGACTTTC. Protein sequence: CASSQGPGQTSGANVLTF.

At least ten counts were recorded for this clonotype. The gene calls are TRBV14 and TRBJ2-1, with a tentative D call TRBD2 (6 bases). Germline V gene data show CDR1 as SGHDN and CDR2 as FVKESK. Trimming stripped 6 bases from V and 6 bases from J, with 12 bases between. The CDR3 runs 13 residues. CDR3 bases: TGTGCCAGCAGTGTCGGCGGGGCCAATGAGCAGTTCTTC. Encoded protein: CASSVGGANEQFF.

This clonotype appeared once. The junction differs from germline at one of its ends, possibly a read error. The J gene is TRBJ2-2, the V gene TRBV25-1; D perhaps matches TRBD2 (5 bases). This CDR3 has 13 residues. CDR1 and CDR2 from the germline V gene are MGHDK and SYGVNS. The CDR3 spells CASRPTPTGEPFF. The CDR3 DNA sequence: TGTGCCAGCAGACCCACACCCACCGGGGAGCCGTTTTTT.

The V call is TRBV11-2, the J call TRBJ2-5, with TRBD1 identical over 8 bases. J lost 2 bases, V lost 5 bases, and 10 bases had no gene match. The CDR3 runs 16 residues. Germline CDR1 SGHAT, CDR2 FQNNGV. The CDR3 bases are TGTGCCAGCAGCCCCGACCGAACAGGGGGGCAAGAGACCCAGTACTTC. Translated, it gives CASSPDRTGGQETQYF.

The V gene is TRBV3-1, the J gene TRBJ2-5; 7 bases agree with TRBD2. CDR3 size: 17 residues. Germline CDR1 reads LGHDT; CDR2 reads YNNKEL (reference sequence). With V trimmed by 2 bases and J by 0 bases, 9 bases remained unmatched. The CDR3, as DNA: TGTGCCAGCAGCCAATCTAAGGCTAGCGGATACCAAGAGACCCAGTACTTC. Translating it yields CASSQSKASGYQETQYF.

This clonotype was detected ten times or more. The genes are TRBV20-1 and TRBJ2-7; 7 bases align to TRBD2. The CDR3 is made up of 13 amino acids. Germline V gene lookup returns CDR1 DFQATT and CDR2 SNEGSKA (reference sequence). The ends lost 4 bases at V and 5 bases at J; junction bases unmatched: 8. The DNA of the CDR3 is TGCAGTGCTACTTTCGGGAGGAACCACGAGCAGTACTTC. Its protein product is CSATFGRNHEQYF.

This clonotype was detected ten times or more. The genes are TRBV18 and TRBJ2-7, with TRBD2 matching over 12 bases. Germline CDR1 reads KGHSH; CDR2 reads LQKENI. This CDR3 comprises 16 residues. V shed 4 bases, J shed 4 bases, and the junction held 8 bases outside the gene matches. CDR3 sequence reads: CASSRGLAGYSYEQYF. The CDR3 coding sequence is TGTGCCAGCTCACGAGGACTAGCGGGATATTCGTACGAGCAGTACTTC.

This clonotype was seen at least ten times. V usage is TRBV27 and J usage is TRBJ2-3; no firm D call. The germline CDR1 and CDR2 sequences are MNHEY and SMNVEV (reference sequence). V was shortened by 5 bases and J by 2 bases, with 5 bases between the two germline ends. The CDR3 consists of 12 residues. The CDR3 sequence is CASSTLTDTQYF. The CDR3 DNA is TGTGCCAGCAGTACTCTCACAGATACGCAGTATTTT.

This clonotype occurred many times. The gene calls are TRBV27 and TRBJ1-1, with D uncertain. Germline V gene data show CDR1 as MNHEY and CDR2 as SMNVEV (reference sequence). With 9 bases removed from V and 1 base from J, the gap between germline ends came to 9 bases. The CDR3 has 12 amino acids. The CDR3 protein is CASFSGNTEAFF. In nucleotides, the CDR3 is TGTGCCAGTTTTTCAGGGAACACTGAAGCTTTCTTT.

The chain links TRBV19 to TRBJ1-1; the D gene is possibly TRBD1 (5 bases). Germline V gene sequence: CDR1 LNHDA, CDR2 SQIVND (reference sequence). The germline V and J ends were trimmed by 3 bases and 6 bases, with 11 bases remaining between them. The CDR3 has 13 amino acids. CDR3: CASSMGGWAEAFF. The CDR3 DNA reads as TGTGCCAGTAGTATGGGGGGTTGGGCTGAAGCTTTCTTT.

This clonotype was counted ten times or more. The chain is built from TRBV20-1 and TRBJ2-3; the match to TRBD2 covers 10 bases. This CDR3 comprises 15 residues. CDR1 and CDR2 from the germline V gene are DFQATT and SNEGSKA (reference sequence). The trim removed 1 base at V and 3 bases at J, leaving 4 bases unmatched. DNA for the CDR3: TGCAGTGCTAGAGGAGCTAGCGGGAGAACAGATACGCAGTATTTT. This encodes CSARGASGRTDTQYF.

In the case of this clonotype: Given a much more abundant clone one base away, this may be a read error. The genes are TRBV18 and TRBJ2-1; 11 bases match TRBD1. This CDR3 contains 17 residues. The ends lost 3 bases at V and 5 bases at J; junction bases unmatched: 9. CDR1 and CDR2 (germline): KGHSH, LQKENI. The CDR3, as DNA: TGTGCCAGCTCACCCACTAGCGGACAGGGGGCCGACAATGAGCAGTTCTTC. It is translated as CASSPTSGQGADNEQFF. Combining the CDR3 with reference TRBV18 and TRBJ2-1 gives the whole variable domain NAGVMQNPRHLVRRRGQEARLRCSPMKGHSHVYWYRQLPEEGLKFMVYLQKENIIDESGMPKERFSAEFPKEGPSILRIQQVVRGDSAAYFCASSPTSGQGADNEQFFGPGTRLTVL.

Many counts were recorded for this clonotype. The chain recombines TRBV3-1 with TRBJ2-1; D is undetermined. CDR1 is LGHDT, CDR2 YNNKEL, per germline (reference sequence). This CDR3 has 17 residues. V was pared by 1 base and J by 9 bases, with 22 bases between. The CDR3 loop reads CASSQAIRPIGSAEQFF. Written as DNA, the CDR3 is TGTGCCAGCAGCCAAGCTATAAGGCCGATAGGTAGTGCTGAGCAGTTCTTC.

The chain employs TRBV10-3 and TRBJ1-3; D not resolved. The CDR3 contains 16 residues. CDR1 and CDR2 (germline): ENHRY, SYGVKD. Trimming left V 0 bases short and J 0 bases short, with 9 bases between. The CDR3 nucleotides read TGTGCCATCAGTGAGTCCCCCCCGCCCTCTGGAAACACCATATATTTT. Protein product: CAISESPPPSGNTIYF.

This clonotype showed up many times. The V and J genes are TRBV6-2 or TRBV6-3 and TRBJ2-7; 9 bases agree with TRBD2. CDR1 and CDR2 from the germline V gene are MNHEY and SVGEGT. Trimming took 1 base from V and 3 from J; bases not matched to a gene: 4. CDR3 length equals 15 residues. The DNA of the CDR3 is TGTGCCAGCAGTTACTTGACTAGCGGTAACTACGAGCAGTACTTC. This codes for CASSYLTSGNYEQYF.

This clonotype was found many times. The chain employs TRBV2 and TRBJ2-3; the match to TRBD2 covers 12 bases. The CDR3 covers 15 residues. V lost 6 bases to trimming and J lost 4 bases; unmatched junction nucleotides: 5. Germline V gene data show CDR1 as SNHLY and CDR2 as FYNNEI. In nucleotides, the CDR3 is TGTGCCAGCAGAGAGACTAGCGGGAGCCCAGATACGCAGTATTTT. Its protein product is CASRETSGSPDTQYF.

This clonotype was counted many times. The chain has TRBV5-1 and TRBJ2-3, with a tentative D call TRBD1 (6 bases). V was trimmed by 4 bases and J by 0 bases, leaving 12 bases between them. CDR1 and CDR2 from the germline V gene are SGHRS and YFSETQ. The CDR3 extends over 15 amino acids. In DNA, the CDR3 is TGCGCCAGCAGCCGGGACATTACTAGCACAGATACGCAGTATTTT. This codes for CASSRDITSTDTQYF.

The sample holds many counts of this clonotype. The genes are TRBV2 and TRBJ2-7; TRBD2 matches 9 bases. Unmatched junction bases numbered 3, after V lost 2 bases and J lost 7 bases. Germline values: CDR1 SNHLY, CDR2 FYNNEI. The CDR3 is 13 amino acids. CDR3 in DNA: TGTGCCAGCAGTGAATCTCTAGCGGGGGAGCAGTACTTC. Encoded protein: CASSESLAGEQYF.

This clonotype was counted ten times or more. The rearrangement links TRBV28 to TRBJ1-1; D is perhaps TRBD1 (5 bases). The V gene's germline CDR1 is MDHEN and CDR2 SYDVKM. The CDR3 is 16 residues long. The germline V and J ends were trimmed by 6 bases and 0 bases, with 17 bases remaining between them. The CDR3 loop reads CASRERQGSMNTEAFF. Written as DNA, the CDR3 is TGTGCCAGCAGGGAACGGCAGGGTAGTATGAACACTGAAGCTTTCTTT.

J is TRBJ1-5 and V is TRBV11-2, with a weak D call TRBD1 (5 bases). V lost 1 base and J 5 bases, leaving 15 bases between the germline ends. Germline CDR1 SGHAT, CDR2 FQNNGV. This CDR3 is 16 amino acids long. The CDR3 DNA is TGTGCCAGCAGCTTAGTGTATGGGGGTGGCGATCAGCCCCAGCATTTT. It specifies CASSLVYGGGDQPQHF. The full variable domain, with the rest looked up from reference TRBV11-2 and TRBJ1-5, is EAGVAQSPRYKIIEKRQSVAFWCNPISGHATLYWYQQILGQGPKLLIQFQNNGVVDDSQLPKDRFSAERLKGVDSTLKIQPAKLEDSAVYLCASSLVYGGGDQPQHFGDGTRLSIL.

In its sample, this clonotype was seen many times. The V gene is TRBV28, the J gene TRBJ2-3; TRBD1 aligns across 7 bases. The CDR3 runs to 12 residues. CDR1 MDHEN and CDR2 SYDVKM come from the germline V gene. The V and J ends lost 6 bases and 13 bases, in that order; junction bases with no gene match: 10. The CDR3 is CASRPYRGSEYF. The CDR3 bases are TGTGCCAGCAGACCATACAGGGGTTCGGAGTATTTT. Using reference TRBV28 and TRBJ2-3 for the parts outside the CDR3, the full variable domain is DVKVTQSSRYLVKRTGEKVFLECVQDMDHENMFWYRQDPGLGLRLIYFSYDVKMKEKGDIPEGYSVSREKKERFSLILESASTNQTSMYLCASRPYRGSEYFGPGTRLTVL.

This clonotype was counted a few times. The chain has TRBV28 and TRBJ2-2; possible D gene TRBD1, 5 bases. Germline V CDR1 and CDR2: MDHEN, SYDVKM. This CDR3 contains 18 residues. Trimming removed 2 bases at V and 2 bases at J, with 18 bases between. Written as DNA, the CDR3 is TGTGCCAGCAGTTTAGGATTTTGGATGACAGTTAACACCGGGGAGCTGTTTTTT. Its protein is CASSLGFWMTVNTGELFF. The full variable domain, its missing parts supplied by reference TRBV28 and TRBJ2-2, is DVKVTQSSRYLVKRTGEKVFLECVQDMDHENMFWYRQDPGLGLRLIYFSYDVKMKEKGDIPEGYSVSREKKERFSLILESASTNQTSMYLCASSLGFWMTVNTGELFFGEGSRLTVL.

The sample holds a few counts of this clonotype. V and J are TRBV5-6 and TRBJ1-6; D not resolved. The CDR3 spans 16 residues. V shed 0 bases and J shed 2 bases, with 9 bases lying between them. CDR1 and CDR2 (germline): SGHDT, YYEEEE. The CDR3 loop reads CASSLAGRAYNSPLHF. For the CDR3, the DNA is TGTGCCAGCAGCTTGGCCGGGAGAGCCTATAATTCACCCCTCCACTTT.